This is a list of T cell receptor beta chains from one sample in a study of control samples from healthy donors and cancer patients. Measured with immunoSEQ multiplex PCR; TCRdb has only the in-frame clones, and not every one. The table shows 260,000 or so clones, with approximately 80% occurring only once. The sample consisted of PBMCs. These TCRs come from a woman in her sixties or seventies with lung cancer. CDR3s include the opening cysteine and the closing phenylalanine or tryptophan. Fields, in order: V gene, D gene, CDR3 length, J gene, clone size, CDR3 protein, CDR3 DNA. D genes are given only for firm matches. Not every row has a clone size; where given, it reads once, few, many or a size class.

v_call: TRBV19
d_call: NA
cdr3_length: 14
j_call: TRBJ1-1
clone_size: once
cdr3_aa: CASSRNSFSHEAFF
cdr3_nt: TGTGCCAGTAGTAGGAACAGCTTTTCCCATGAAGCTTTCTTT

v_call: TRBV29-1
d_call: NA
cdr3_length: 17
j_call: TRBJ2-3
clone_size: NA
cdr3_aa: CSVEGSPNSTSTDTQYF
cdr3_nt: TGCAGCGTTGAAGGGTCGCCGAATTCGACTAGCACAGATACGCAGTATTTT

v_call: TRBV3-1/TRBV3-2
d_call: NA
cdr3_length: 17
j_call: TRBJ2-1
clone_size: NA
cdr3_aa: CASSRPLASSSYNEQFF
cdr3_nt: TGTGCCAGCAGCCGCCCTCTAGCGAGTAGCTCCTACAATGAGCAGTTCTTC

v_call: TRBV28
d_call: TRBD1
cdr3_length: 14
j_call: TRBJ1-6
clone_size: NA
cdr3_aa: CASRSGTGNSPLHF
cdr3_nt: TGTGCCAGCAGATCCGGGACAGGGAATTCACCCCTCCACTTT

v_call: TRBV6-6
d_call: TRBD2
cdr3_length: 15
j_call: TRBJ2-1
clone_size: NA
cdr3_aa: CASSSSGRSYNEQFF
cdr3_nt: TGTGCCAGCAGTTCTAGCGGGAGATCCTACAATGAGCAGTTCTTC

v_call: TRBV11-2
d_call: NA
cdr3_length: 14
j_call: TRBJ2-5
clone_size: NA
cdr3_aa: CASSLWSSRETQYF
cdr3_nt: TGTGCCAGCAGCTTATGGTCTAGCCGGGAGACCCAGTACTTC

v_call: TRBV6-5
d_call: NA
cdr3_length: 13
j_call: TRBJ2-5
clone_size: NA
cdr3_aa: CASSNLVQETQYF
cdr3_nt: TGTGCCAGCAGTAATCTCGTTCAAGAGACCCAGTACTTC

v_call: TRBV6-6
d_call: TRBD1
cdr3_length: 16
j_call: TRBJ2-6
clone_size: NA
cdr3_aa: CASSQTGSAGANVLTF
cdr3_nt: TGTGCCAGCAGTCAGACAGGGTCGGCCGGGGCCAACGTCCTGACTTTC

v_call: TRBV4-2
d_call: NA
cdr3_length: 16
j_call: TRBJ1-5
clone_size: NA
cdr3_aa: CASSPGGVQRNQPQHF
cdr3_nt: TGTGCCAGCAGCCCCGGCGGGGTTCAACGCAATCAGCCCCAGCATTTT

v_call: TRBV3-1/TRBV3-2
d_call: NA
cdr3_length: 12
j_call: TRBJ2-3
clone_size: NA
cdr3_aa: CASSQDWTAQYF
cdr3_nt: TGTGCCAGCAGCCAAGATTGGACGGCGCAGTATTTT

v_call: TRBV28
d_call: TRBD2
cdr3_length: 13
j_call: TRBJ2-7
clone_size: once
cdr3_aa: CASRISGDDEQYF
cdr3_nt: TGTGCCAGCAGGATTAGCGGGGATGATGAGCAGTACTTC

v_call: TRBV28
d_call: NA
cdr3_length: 15
j_call: TRBJ1-3
clone_size: NA
cdr3_aa: CASSALDSAGNTIYF
cdr3_nt: TGTGCCAGCAGTGCGCTAGACAGCGCTGGAAACACCATATATTTT

v_call: TRBV9
d_call: NA
cdr3_length: 14
j_call: TRBJ2-3
clone_size: NA
cdr3_aa: CASSSLGGTDTQYF
cdr3_nt: TGTGCCAGCAGCTCCTTAGGGGGCACAGATACGCAGTATTTT

v_call: TRBV18
d_call: TRBD2
cdr3_length: 14
j_call: TRBJ2-3
clone_size: NA
cdr3_aa: CATLGRLAGDTQYF
cdr3_nt: TGTGCCACCCTGGGAAGACTAGCGGGTGATACGCAGTATTTT

v_call: TRBV6-1
d_call: NA
cdr3_length: 15
j_call: TRBJ1-1
clone_size: NA
cdr3_aa: CASSEAFRGNTEAFF
cdr3_nt: TGTGCCAGCAGTGAAGCGTTTAGGGGGAACACTGAAGCTTTCTTT

v_call: TRBV6-4
d_call: TRBD1
cdr3_length: 20
j_call: TRBJ1-4
clone_size: NA
cdr3_aa: CASSIVGGQGTYLTNEKLFF
cdr3_nt: TGTGCCAGCAGTATAGTGGGCGGACAGGGGACGTATTTAACTAATGAAAAACTGTTTTTT

v_call: TRBV11-2
d_call: NA
cdr3_length: 15
j_call: TRBJ1-5
clone_size: NA
cdr3_aa: CASSLNSGSNQPQHF
cdr3_nt: TGTGCCAGCAGCCTCAACAGTGGTAGCAATCAGCCCCAGCATTTT

v_call: TRBV11-3
d_call: NA
cdr3_length: 14
j_call: TRBJ2-3
clone_size: NA
cdr3_aa: CASSLGGSTDTQYF
cdr3_nt: TGTGCCAGCAGCTTAGGAGGGAGCACAGATACGCAGTATTTT

v_call: TRBV9
d_call: NA
cdr3_length: 13
j_call: TRBJ1-2
clone_size: NA
cdr3_aa: CASSVGGDYGYTF
cdr3_nt: TGTGCCAGCAGCGTAGGTGGCGACTATGGCTACACCTTC

v_call: TRBV27
d_call: TRBD1
cdr3_length: 14
j_call: TRBJ2-7
clone_size: NA
cdr3_aa: CASRLGTEIYEQYF
cdr3_nt: TGTGCCAGCAGGCTAGGGACAGAGATCTACGAGCAGTACTTC

v_call: TRBV15
d_call: NA
cdr3_length: 15
j_call: TRBJ1-1
clone_size: NA
cdr3_aa: CATSRVGAMNTEAFF
cdr3_nt: TGTGCCACCAGCAGAGTTGGGGCAATGAACACTGAAGCTTTCTTT

v_call: TRBV29-1
d_call: NA
cdr3_length: 11
j_call: TRBJ1-1
clone_size: few
cdr3_aa: CSVDALTEAFF
cdr3_nt: TGCAGCGTTGACGCCCTAACTGAAGCTTTCTTT

v_call: TRBV28
d_call: NA
cdr3_length: 16
j_call: TRBJ1-3
clone_size: NA
cdr3_aa: CASTPGGSFTGNTIYF
cdr3_nt: TGTGCCAGCACCCCGGGGGGGTCCTTTACTGGAAACACCATATATTTT

v_call: TRBV19
d_call: NA
cdr3_length: 18
j_call: TRBJ1-2
clone_size: NA
cdr3_aa: CASSTQVGRHNPNYGYTF
cdr3_nt: TGTGCCAGTAGTACCCAAGTAGGCAGGCACAACCCCAACTATGGCTACACCTTC

v_call: TRBV7-2
d_call: NA
cdr3_length: 14
j_call: TRBJ1-4
clone_size: NA
cdr3_aa: CASSRDTSYEKLFF
cdr3_nt: TGTGCCAGCAGCCGGGACACGTCCTATGAAAAACTGTTTTTT

v_call: TRBV7-9
d_call: TRBD2
cdr3_length: 16
j_call: TRBJ2-5
clone_size: few
cdr3_aa: CASSSGTSGSGETQYF
cdr3_nt: TGTGCCAGCAGCTCAGGGACTAGCGGGAGCGGGGAGACCCAGTACTTC

v_call: TRBV5-1
d_call: TRBD1
cdr3_length: 13
j_call: TRBJ2-7
clone_size: NA
cdr3_aa: CASSWDSTYEQYF
cdr3_nt: TGCGCCAGCAGCTGGGACAGTACCTACGAGCAGTACTTC

v_call: TRBV27
d_call: NA
cdr3_length: 18
j_call: TRBJ2-6
clone_size: NA
cdr3_aa: CASSFRASGPDGANVLTF
cdr3_nt: TGTGCCAGCAGTTTTAGGGCGTCAGGGCCCGATGGGGCCAACGTCCTGACTTTC

v_call: TRBV5-1
d_call: NA
cdr3_length: 15
j_call: TRBJ2-5
clone_size: NA
cdr3_aa: CASSKDGGTQETQYF
cdr3_nt: TGCGCCAGCAGCAAAGACGGGGGTACACAAGAGACCCAGTACTTC

v_call: TRBV7-9
d_call: NA
cdr3_length: 12
j_call: TRBJ2-2
clone_size: NA
cdr3_aa: CASQSGPGELFF
cdr3_nt: TGTGCCAGCCAGTCGGGGCCCGGGGAGCTGTTTTTT

v_call: TRBV6-5
d_call: TRBD1
cdr3_length: 12
j_call: TRBJ1-6
clone_size: once
cdr3_aa: CASSWDSREFHF
cdr3_nt: TGTGCCAGCAGTTGGGACAGTCGGGAATTCCACTTT

v_call: TRBV21-1
d_call: NA
cdr3_length: 14
j_call: TRBJ1-3
clone_size: NA
cdr3_aa: CASSKGLGGNTIYF
cdr3_nt: TGTGCCAGCAGCAAAGGTCTTGGGGGAAACACCATATATTTT

v_call: TRBV20-1
d_call: NA
cdr3_length: 14
j_call: TRBJ1-5
clone_size: few
cdr3_aa: CSASDSAGNQPQHF
cdr3_nt: TGCAGTGCTAGTGACAGTGCGGGGAATCAGCCCCAGCATTTT

v_call: TRBV9
d_call: TRBD1
cdr3_length: 15
j_call: TRBJ2-7
clone_size: NA
cdr3_aa: CASSFSDRPTYEQYF
cdr3_nt: TGTGCCAGCTCCTTTTCGGACAGGCCAACCTACGAGCAGTACTTC

v_call: TRBV7-6
d_call: NA
cdr3_length: 13
j_call: TRBJ1-1
clone_size: once
cdr3_aa: CASSLQGGTEAFF
cdr3_nt: TGTGCCAGCAGCTTACAGGGCGGCACTGAAGCTTTCTTT

v_call: TRBV10-1
d_call: NA
cdr3_length: 15
j_call: TRBJ2-2
clone_size: NA
cdr3_aa: CASSPTWLNTGELFF
cdr3_nt: TGCGCCAGCAGTCCCACATGGCTGAACACCGGGGAGCTGTTTTTT

v_call: TRBV29-1
d_call: NA
cdr3_length: 14
j_call: TRBJ1-3
clone_size: NA
cdr3_aa: CSVEKGGTGNTIYF
cdr3_nt: TGCAGCGTTGAAAAGGGTGGGACTGGAAACACCATATATTTT

v_call: TRBV2
d_call: NA
cdr3_length: 14
j_call: TRBJ2-1
clone_size: NA
cdr3_aa: CASSKERIYNEQFF
cdr3_nt: TGTGCCAGCAGTAAAGAGCGGATCTACAATGAGCAGTTCTTC

v_call: TRBV27
d_call: NA
cdr3_length: 15
j_call: TRBJ2-3
clone_size: NA
cdr3_aa: CASRLLELRADTQYF
cdr3_nt: TGTGCCAGCAGACTTCTAGAACTCAGGGCAGATACGCAGTATTTT

v_call: TRBV5-1
d_call: TRBD1
cdr3_length: 18
j_call: TRBJ1-1
clone_size: few
cdr3_aa: CASSLGQGAGIRNTEAFF
cdr3_nt: TGCGCCAGCAGCTTGGGTCAGGGGGCAGGTATTAGGAACACTGAAGCTTTCTTT

v_call: TRBV19
d_call: NA
cdr3_length: 16
j_call: TRBJ2-7
clone_size: NA
cdr3_aa: CASSIGAEMNSYEQYF
cdr3_nt: TGTGCCAGTAGTATCGGGGCGGAAATGAACTCCTACGAGCAGTACTTC

v_call: TRBV30
d_call: TRBD2
cdr3_length: 13
j_call: TRBJ2-1
clone_size: NA
cdr3_aa: CAWGPGGYNEQFF
cdr3_nt: TGTGCCTGGGGACCGGGGGGGTACAATGAGCAGTTCTTC

v_call: TRBV3-1/TRBV3-2
d_call: NA
cdr3_length: 14
j_call: TRBJ1-6
clone_size: NA
cdr3_aa: CASSQYFGNSPLHF
cdr3_nt: TGTGCCAGCAGCCAATATTTTGGAAATTCACCCCTCCACTTT

v_call: TRBV6-1
d_call: NA
cdr3_length: 17
j_call: TRBJ1-6
clone_size: NA
cdr3_aa: CASSEVGTGRLLSPLHF
cdr3_nt: TGTGCCAGCAGTGAAGTCGGTACTGGACGGCTGTTATCACCCCTCCACTTT

v_call: TRBV5-1
d_call: NA
cdr3_length: 13
j_call: TRBJ2-7
clone_size: NA
cdr3_aa: CASSPGTNYEQYF
cdr3_nt: TGCGCCAGCAGCCCCGGGACAAACTACGAGCAGTACTTC

v_call: TRBV27
d_call: NA
cdr3_length: 14
j_call: TRBJ2-7
clone_size: few
cdr3_aa: CASSIVGGPYEQYF
cdr3_nt: TGTGCCAGCAGTATAGTCGGGGGGCCCTACGAGCAGTACTTC

v_call: TRBV9
d_call: NA
cdr3_length: 13
j_call: TRBJ2-7
clone_size: NA
cdr3_aa: CASSVGTTLEQYF
cdr3_nt: TGTGCCAGCAGCGTAGGGACTACCCTAGAGCAGTACTTC

v_call: TRBV2
d_call: TRBD1
cdr3_length: 14
j_call: TRBJ1-2
clone_size: NA
cdr3_aa: CASRSGQGIYGYTF
cdr3_nt: TGTGCCAGCAGGTCTGGACAGGGGATTTATGGCTACACCTTC

v_call: TRBV5-4
d_call: NA
cdr3_length: 15
j_call: TRBJ1-6
clone_size: NA
cdr3_aa: CASSLDRVGNSPLHF
cdr3_nt: TGTGCCAGCAGCTTGGACAGGGTAGGAAATTCACCCCTCCACTTT

v_call: TRBV7-2
d_call: TRBD2
cdr3_length: 17
j_call: TRBJ2-3
clone_size: NA
cdr3_aa: CASSLGGSGGIADTQYF
cdr3_nt: TGTGCCAGCAGCTTAGGGGGGTCGGGAGGAATTGCAGATACGCAGTATTTT

v_call: TRBV2
d_call: NA
cdr3_length: 13
j_call: TRBJ1-4
clone_size: NA
cdr3_aa: CASTAATNEKLFF
cdr3_nt: TGTGCCAGCACGGCAGCAACTAATGAAAAACTGTTTTTT

v_call: TRBV9
d_call: NA
cdr3_length: 15
j_call: TRBJ2-5
clone_size: NA
cdr3_aa: CASSVAWSGRETQYF
cdr3_nt: TGTGCCAGCAGCGTAGCCTGGAGCGGTAGAGAGACCCAGTACTTC

v_call: TRBV2
d_call: TRBD1
cdr3_length: 15
j_call: TRBJ1-5
clone_size: NA
cdr3_aa: CASSGYRGDIQPQHF
cdr3_nt: TGTGCCAGCAGTGGATACAGGGGGGACATTCAGCCCCAGCATTTT

v_call: TRBV6-5
d_call: NA
cdr3_length: 14
j_call: TRBJ1-4
clone_size: NA
cdr3_aa: CASSRGGPNEKLFF
cdr3_nt: TGTGCCAGCAGCAGGGGTGGTCCTAATGAAAAACTGTTTTTT

v_call: TRBV5-1
d_call: NA
cdr3_length: 14
j_call: TRBJ1-1
clone_size: NA
cdr3_aa: CASSLVGEAGEAFF
cdr3_nt: TGCGCCAGCAGCTTGGTCGGGGAGGCGGGTGAAGCTTTCTTT

v_call: TRBV5-4
d_call: NA
cdr3_length: 16
j_call: TRBJ2-5
clone_size: few
cdr3_aa: CASSSGTDTEQETQYF
cdr3_nt: TGTGCCAGCAGCTCTGGGACGGATACGGAACAAGAGACCCAGTACTTC

v_call: TRBV7-9
d_call: NA
cdr3_length: 15
j_call: TRBJ1-5
clone_size: NA
cdr3_aa: CASSLDSTSNQPQHF
cdr3_nt: TGTGCCAGCAGCTTAGACAGTACCTCCAATCAGCCCCAACATTTT

v_call: TRBV27
d_call: TRBD2
cdr3_length: 16
j_call: TRBJ2-1
clone_size: NA
cdr3_aa: CASSLSGSGRVNEQFF
cdr3_nt: TGTGCCAGCAGTTTATCGGGTAGCGGGAGGGTCAATGAACAGTTCTTC

v_call: TRBV5-1
d_call: NA
cdr3_length: 13
j_call: TRBJ1-1
clone_size: NA
cdr3_aa: CASSVGGNTEAFF
cdr3_nt: TGCGCCAGCAGTGTTGGAGGGAACACTGAAGCTTTCTTT

v_call: TRBV28
d_call: TRBD2
cdr3_length: 16
j_call: TRBJ2-7
clone_size: NA
cdr3_aa: CASRGTSGRFRYEQYF
cdr3_nt: TGTGCCAGCAGGGGGACTAGCGGGAGGTTTCGTTACGAGCAGTACTTC